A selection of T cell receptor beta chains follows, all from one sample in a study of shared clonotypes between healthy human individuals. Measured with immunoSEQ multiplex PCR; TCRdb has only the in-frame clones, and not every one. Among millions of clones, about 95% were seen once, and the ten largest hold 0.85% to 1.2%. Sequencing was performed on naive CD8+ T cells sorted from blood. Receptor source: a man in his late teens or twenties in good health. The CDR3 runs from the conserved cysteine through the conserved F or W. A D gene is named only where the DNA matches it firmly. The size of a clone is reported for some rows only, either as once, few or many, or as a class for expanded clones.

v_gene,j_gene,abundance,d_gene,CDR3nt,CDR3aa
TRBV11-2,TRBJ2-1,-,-,TGTGCCAGCAGCTGGGACCGAAGTGAGCAGTTCTTC,CASSWDRSEQFF
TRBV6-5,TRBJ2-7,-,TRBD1,TGTGCCAGCAGTTCCGGACAGGCCGATTACGAGCAGTACTTC,CASSSGQADYEQYF
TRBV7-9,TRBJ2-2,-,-,TGTGCCAGCAGCCACCGGGACTCGGGGACCGGGGAGCTGTTTTTT,CASSHRDSGTGELFF
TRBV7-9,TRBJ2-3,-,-,TGTGCCAGCAGCTTGGGTCTAGCGCTTCCGTATTTT,CASSLGLALPYF
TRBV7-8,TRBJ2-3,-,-,TGTGCCAGCAGCCGTACCGTAGGGAGAACAGATACGCAGTATTTT,CASSRTVGRTDTQYF
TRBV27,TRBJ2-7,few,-,TGTGCCAGCAGTCCCCACGGGAGCGGCTCCTACGAGCAGTACTTC,CASSPHGSGSYEQYF
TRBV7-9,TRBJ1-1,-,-,TGTGCCAGCAGCCCGACCTCAGGTCATGAAGCTTTCTTT,CASSPTSGHEAFF
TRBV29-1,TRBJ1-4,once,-,TGCAGCGTTGAAGACCCATCCTCCGGACGGCAAAAACTGTTTTTT,CSVEDPSSGRQKLFF
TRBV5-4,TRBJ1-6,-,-,TGTGCCAGCAGCTTGGGGACAAGGGGCCCGAACGATTCACCCCTCCACTTT,CASSLGTRGPNDSPLHF
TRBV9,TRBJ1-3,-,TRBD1,TGTGCCAGCAGCGTAGGGACAGGTTCTGGAAACACCATATATTTT,CASSVGTGSGNTIYF
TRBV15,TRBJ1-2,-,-,TGTGCCACCAGCGGAGGGTTCTACTATGGCTACACCTTC,CATSGGFYYGYTF
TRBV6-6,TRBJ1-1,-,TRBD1,TGTGCCAGCAGTGGGGACAGGGTGAACACTGAAGCTTTCTTT,CASSGDRVNTEAFF
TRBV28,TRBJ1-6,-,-,TGTGCCAGCAGTTTGGCAGGGCTTGGACCCCTCCACTTT,CASSLAGLGPLHF
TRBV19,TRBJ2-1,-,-,TGTGCCAGTAACGGACTCCTCTACAATGAGCAGTTCTTC,CASNGLLYNEQFF
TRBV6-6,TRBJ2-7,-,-,TGTGCCAGCAGGCCCCTAGACGGGGCTGAGCAGTACTTC,CASRPLDGAEQYF
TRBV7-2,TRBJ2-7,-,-,TGTGCCAGCAGAAGGGGGGGCCAACTGGAGCAGTACTTC,CASRRGGQLEQYF
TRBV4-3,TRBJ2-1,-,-,TGCGCCAGCAGCCAAGATGTAGCGGCCAGACTCAATGAGCAGTTCTTC,CASSQDVAARLNEQFF
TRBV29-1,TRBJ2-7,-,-,TGCAGCGTTTTACTGACCGGGATCCTAACCTACGAGCAGTACTTC,CSVLLTGILTYEQYF
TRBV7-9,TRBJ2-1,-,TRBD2,TGTGCCAGCAGCTTAGCCGCCGGACTAGCGTTGGATGAGCAGTTCTTC,CASSLAAGLALDEQFF
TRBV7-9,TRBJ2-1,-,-,TGTGCCAGCAGCTCCACCTACACAGCGTACAATGAGCAGTTCTTC,CASSSTYTAYNEQFF
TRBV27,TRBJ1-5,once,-,TGTGCCAGCAGTCAATCCCAGGGTAATCAGCCCCAGCATTTT,CASSQSQGNQPQHF
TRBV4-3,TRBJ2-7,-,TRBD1,TGCGCCAGCAGCCTCTCCCGGGACAGGAGAATCTACGAGCAGTACTTC,CASSLSRDRRIYEQYF
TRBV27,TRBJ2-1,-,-,TGTGCCAGCAGCCCCGGGGCGGAGCAGTTCTTC,CASSPGAEQFF
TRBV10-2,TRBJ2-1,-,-,TGCGCCAGCAGTGTATGGGATGAGCAGTTCTTC,CASSVWDEQFF
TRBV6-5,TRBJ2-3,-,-,TGTGCCAGCAGACCGCAGGGGGGGGGCACAGATACGCAGTATTTT,CASRPQGGGTDTQYF
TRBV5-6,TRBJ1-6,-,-,TGTGCCAGCAGCCAGGGCTGGAGCCCTAATTCACCCCTCCACTTT,CASSQGWSPNSPLHF
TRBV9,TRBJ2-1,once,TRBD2,TGTGCCAGCAGCGTAGTGGAGCTAGCGGCCTACAATGAGCAGTTCTTC,CASSVVELAAYNEQFF
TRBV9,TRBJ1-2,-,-,TGTGCCAGCAGCGCCGGGGCCGACAGGTTATTTCTGTTTTATGGCTACACCTTC,CASSAGADRLFLFYGYTF
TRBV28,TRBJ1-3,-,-,TGTGCCAGCAGTTTGTCTTGGGATTCGGGAAACACCATATATTTT,CASSLSWDSGNTIYF
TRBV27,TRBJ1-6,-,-,TGTGCCACCGGTCCTAATAATTCACCCCTCCACTTT,CATGPNNSPLHF
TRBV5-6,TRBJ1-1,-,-,TGTGCCAGCAGCTCGGACTCGGAGGAGGCTGAAGCTTTCTTT,CASSSDSEEAEAFF
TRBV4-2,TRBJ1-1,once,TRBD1,TGTGCCAGCAGCCAAACCCCGACAGGGTCCACTGAAGCTTTCTTT,CASSQTPTGSTEAFF
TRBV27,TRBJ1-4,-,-,TGTGCCAGCAGTTTATCGGGGGGCGGCGGACTGTTTTTT,CASSLSGGGGLFF
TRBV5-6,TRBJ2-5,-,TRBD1,TGTGCCAGCAGCTGGGAGACAGGGGGTTTTCAAGAGACCCAGTACTTC,CASSWETGGFQETQYF
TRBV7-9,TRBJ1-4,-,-,TGTGCCAGCAGCCGGGGCCCAACTAATGAAAAACTGTTTTTT,CASSRGPTNEKLFF
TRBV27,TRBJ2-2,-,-,TGTGCCAGCAGTTTGACCAACACCGGGGAGCTGTTTTTT,CASSLTNTGELFF
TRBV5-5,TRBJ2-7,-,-,TGTGCCAGCAGCTATCCCGGGACCCCAGACTACGAGCAGTACTTC,CASSYPGTPDYEQYF
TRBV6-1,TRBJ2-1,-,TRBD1,TGTGCCACCGGACAGGGAGTCAGAAATGAGCAGTTCTTC,CATGQGVRNEQFF
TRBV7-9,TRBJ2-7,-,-,TGTGCCAGCAGCCCGGCGGGGTACGAGCAGTACTTC,CASSPAGYEQYF
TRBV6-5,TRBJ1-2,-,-,TGTGCCAGCAGTTACGCCGAAGGGGACTATGGCTACACCTTC,CASSYAEGDYGYTF
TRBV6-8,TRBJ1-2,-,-,TGTGCCAGCAGTTACTCGACGGGGAACTATGGCTACACCTTC,CASSYSTGNYGYTF
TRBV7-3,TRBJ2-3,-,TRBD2,TGTGCCAGCAGCCTTAGCGGGGGGAGCACAGATACGCAGTATTTT,CASSLSGGSTDTQYF
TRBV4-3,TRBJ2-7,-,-,TGCGCCAGCAGCCCGGAGACTAGCTCCTACGAGCAGTACTTC,CASSPETSSYEQYF
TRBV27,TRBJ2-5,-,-,TGTGCCACCGGGACACCACAAGAGACCCAGTACTTC,CATGTPQETQYF
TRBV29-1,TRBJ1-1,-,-,TGCAGCCCTTCATACGGTGTTGGTGGGACTGAAGCTTTCTTT,CSPSYGVGGTEAFF
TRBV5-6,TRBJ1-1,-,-,TGTGCCAGCAGCTTGGGGGGGGTCCCCGGGAACACTGAAGCTTTCTTT,CASSLGGVPGNTEAFF
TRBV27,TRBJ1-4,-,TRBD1,TGTGCCAGCAGCCAGGGACAGGGGCCGAGGGGACTGTTTTTT,CASSQGQGPRGLFF